One and the same sample provided the 10 T cell receptor beta chains below, sequenced in a study of T-cell reconstitution after alpha-beta-depleted transplantation in children. Unique molecular identifiers featured in how the TCRbeta library was prepared. TCRdb recomputed calls from the PCR reads with MiXCR, one row per CDR3 protein. The profile shows 640,000 or so distinct CDR3 sequences, about 15% of them singletons. Specimen: PBMCs from the stem cell graft donor, collected from the stem cell graft. These receptors were obtained from a human donor who donated a stem cell graft to a child with acute myeloid leukemia.

A single count supports this clonotype. The J gene is TRBJ1-4, the V gene TRBV6-1; the D gene is possibly TRBD1 (5 bases). V was clipped by 0 bases and J by 5 bases, with 10 bases between them. The germline V gene has CDR1 MNHNS and CDR2 SASEGT. This CDR3 contains 15 residues. As DNA, the CDR3 is TGTGCCAGCAGTGAAGCGACGGGGCTAAATGAAAAACTGTTTTTT. This gives the protein CASSEATGLNEKLFF.

This clonotype was counted ten times or more. The rearrangement links TRBV10-3 to TRBJ1-6; no reliable D call. CDR1 is ENHRY, CDR2 SYGVKD, per germline. The V end was cut by 6 bases, the J end by 3 bases, with 12 bases between. The CDR3 spans 15 residues. The CDR3 DNA reads as TGTGCCATCAGCGCGGACGCGAACTATAATTCACCCCTCCACTTT. The encoded protein is CAISADANYNSPLHF.

This clonotype was seen at least ten times. The chain employs TRBV20-1 and TRBJ2-7; D is perhaps TRBD1 or TRBD2 (5 bases each). CDR3 length: 13 amino acids. V lost 1 base to trimming and J lost 1 base, with 8 bases between them. Germline V gene lookup returns CDR1 DFQATT and CDR2 SNEGSKA (reference sequence). The CDR3 loop reads CSARAGLSYEQYV. In nucleotides, the CDR3 is TGCAGTGCTAGAGCGGGGCTTTCCTACGAGCAGTACGTC.

This clonotype has a handful of counts. The chain has TRBV30 and TRBJ1-2; 8 bases are a match to TRBD1. Trimming at V came to 3 bases and at J to 6 bases, leaving 9 bases not matched to a gene. The CDR3 spans 14 residues. Germline loops: CDR1 GTSNPN, CDR2 SVGIG (reference sequence). The CDR3 bases are TGTGCCTGGAGGGGACAGGCATTCAGGAATGGCTACACCTTC. It codes for CAWRGQAFRNGYTF.

This clonotype was counted only a few times. The chain couples TRBV7-2 to TRBJ1-2; D is undetermined. The CDR3 covers 13 residues. The germline V and J ends were trimmed by 1 base and 8 bases, with 11 bases remaining between them. The germline gives CDR1 SGHTA, CDR2 FQGNSA. Written as DNA, the CDR3 is TGTGCCAGCAGCTTAGTGGGAAGTCAGGGCTACACCTTC. It yields the protein CASSLVGSQGYTF.

In this sample, this clonotype turned up once. The CDR3 sequence is CSAFLIRGGVDTGELFF. The CDR3 DNA follows: TGCAGTGCTTTCCTGATAAGGGGAGGGGTGGACACCGGGGAGCTGTTTTTT. The chain recombines TRBV20-1 with TRBJ2-2, with 7 bases fitting TRBD2. The CDR3 runs 17 residues. Germline assignment: CDR1 DFQATT and CDR2 SNEGSKA (reference sequence). V lost 5 bases to trimming and J lost 3 bases; unmatched junction nucleotides: 15.

This chain links TRBV10-3 with TRBJ1-5, with a tentative D call TRBD1 (5 bases). CDR3 size: 13 residues. Trimming pared 7 bases from V and 1 base from J, leaving 8 bases between. Germline V lookup: CDR1 ENHRY, CDR2 SYGVKD. CDR3 sequence (DNA): TGTGCCATCACCCCAGGGAGCAATCAGCCCCAGCATTTT. Translating gives CAITPGSNQPQHF.

This clonotype was found a few times. The genes are TRBV7-2 and TRBJ2-3; 7 nucleotides align to TRBD2. V shed 1 base, J shed 2 bases, and the junction held 9 bases outside the gene matches. The CDR3 is 17 residues long. Germline V gene lookup returns CDR1 SGHTA and CDR2 FQGNSA. CDR3 DNA sequence: TGTGCCAGCAGCTTAGTGGGGCGGGGGAGCCTCACAGATACGCAGTATTTT. It specifies CASSLVGRGSLTDTQYF.

The V gene is TRBV7-9, the J gene TRBJ2-4, with TRBD1 as a possible D gene (6 bases). Germline V CDR1 and CDR2: SEHNR, FQNEAQ (reference sequence). This CDR3 has 14 residues. V gave up 5 bases and J gave up 8 bases, with 16 bases separating them. CDR3 coding DNA: TGTGCCAGCAGCCCCCGGACAGTTGTGCACATTCAGTACTTC. Its translation is CASSPRTVVHIQYF.

The V and J genes are TRBV12-3 or TRBV12-4 and TRBJ2-2; D possibly matches TRBD1 or TRBD2 (6 bases each). This CDR3 has 12 residues. V lost 11 bases and J 4 bases, leaving 11 bases between the germline ends. This chain's CDR3 is CAAGHLTGELFF. CDR3 bases: TGTGCCGCGGGACACCTCACCGGGGAGCTGTTTTTT.